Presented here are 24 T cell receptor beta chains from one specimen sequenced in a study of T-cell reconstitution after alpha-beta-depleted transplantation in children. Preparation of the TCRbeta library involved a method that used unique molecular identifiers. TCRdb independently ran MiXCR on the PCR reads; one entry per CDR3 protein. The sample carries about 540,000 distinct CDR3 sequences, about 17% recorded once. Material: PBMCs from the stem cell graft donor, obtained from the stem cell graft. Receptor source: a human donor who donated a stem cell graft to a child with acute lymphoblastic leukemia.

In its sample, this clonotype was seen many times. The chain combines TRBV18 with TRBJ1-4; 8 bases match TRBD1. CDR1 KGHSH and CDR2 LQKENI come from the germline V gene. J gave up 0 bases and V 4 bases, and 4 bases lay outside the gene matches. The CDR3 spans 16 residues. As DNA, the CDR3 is TGTGCCAGCTCACGGGAACAGGGGGCAACTAATGAAAAACTGTTTTTT. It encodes CASSREQGATNEKLFF.

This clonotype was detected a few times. Written as DNA, the CDR3 is TGTGCCAGCAGTCTCGACAGGGGTCACACCGGGGAGCTGTTTTTT. It yields the protein CASSLDRGHTGELFF. The rearrangement joins TRBV11-3 to TRBJ2-2, with 8 bases aligning to TRBD1. CDR3 size: 15 residues. V was pared by 6 bases and J by 3 bases, with 6 bases of the junction left unmatched. The V gene's germline CDR1 is SGHNT and CDR2 YENEEA.

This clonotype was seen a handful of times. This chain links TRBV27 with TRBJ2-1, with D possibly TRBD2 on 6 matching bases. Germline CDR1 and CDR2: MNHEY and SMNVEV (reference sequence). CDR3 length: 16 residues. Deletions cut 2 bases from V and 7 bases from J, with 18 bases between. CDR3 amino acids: CASSLGGAGLGNEQFF. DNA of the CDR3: TGTGCCAGCAGTTTAGGAGGGGCAGGCCTCGGAAATGAGCAGTTCTTC.

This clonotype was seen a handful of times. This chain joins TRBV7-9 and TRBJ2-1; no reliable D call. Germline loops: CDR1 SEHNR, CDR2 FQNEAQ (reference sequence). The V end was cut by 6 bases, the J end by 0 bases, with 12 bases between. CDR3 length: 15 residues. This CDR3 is CASSRLESSYNEQFF. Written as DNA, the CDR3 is TGTGCCAGCAGTCGACTGGAGAGCTCCTACAATGAGCAGTTCTTC.

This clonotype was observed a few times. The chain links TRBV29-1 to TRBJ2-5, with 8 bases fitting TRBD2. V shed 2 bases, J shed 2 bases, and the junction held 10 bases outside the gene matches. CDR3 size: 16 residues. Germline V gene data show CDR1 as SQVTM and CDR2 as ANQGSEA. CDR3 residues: CSVEYVGTSGQETQYF. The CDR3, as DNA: TGCAGCGTTGAATATGTTGGTACTAGCGGTCAAGAGACCCAGTACTTC. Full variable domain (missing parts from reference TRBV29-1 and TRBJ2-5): SAVISQKPSRDICQRGTSLTIQCQVDSQVTMMFWYRQQPGQSLTLIATANQGSEATYESGFVIDKFPISRPNLTFSTLTVSNMSPEDSSIYLCSVEYVGTSGQETQYFGPGTRLLVL.

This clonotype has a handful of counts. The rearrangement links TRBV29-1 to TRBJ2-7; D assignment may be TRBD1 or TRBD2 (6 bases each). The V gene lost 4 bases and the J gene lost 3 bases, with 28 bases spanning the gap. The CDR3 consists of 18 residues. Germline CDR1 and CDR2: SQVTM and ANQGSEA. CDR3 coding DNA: TGCAGCGTTGTATTTCGGCTTCCAAAGGGGGGATCGGGCTACGAGCAGTACTTC. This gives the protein CSVVFRLPKGGSGYEQYF.

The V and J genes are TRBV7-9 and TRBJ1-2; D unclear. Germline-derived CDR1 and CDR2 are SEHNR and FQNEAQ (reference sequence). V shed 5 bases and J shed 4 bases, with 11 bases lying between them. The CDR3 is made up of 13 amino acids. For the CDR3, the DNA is TGTGCCAGCAGCCCTCGGACGTTCTATGGCTACACCTTC. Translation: CASSPRTFYGYTF.

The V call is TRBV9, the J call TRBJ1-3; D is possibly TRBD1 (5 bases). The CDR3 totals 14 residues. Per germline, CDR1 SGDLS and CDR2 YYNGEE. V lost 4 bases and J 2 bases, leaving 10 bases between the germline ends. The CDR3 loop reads CASSRTDTGNTIYF. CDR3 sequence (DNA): TGTGCCAGCAGCCGGACGGACACTGGAAACACCATATATTTT.

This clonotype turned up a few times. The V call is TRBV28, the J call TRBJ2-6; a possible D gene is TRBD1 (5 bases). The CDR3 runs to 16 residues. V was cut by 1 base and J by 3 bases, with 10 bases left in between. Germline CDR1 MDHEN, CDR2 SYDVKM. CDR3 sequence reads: CASSLYGADGANVLTF. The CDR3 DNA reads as TGTGCCAGCAGTTTATATGGGGCGGATGGGGCCAACGTCCTGACTTTC.

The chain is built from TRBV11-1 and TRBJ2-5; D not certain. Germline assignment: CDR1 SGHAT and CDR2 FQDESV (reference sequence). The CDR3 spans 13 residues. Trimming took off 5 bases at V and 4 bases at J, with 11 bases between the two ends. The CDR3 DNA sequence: TGTGCCAGCAGCAGGGAATTACCAGAGACCCAGTACTTC. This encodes CASSRELPETQYF.

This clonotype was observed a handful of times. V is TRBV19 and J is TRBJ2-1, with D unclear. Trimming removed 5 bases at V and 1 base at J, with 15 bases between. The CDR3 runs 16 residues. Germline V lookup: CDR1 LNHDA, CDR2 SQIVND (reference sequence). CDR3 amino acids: CASSGDGLGSYNEQFF. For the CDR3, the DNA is TGTGCCAGTAGTGGAGACGGTCTCGGGTCCTACAATGAGCAGTTCTTC. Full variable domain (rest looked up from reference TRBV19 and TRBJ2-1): DGGITQSPKYLFRKEGQNVTLSCEQNLNHDAMYWYRQDPGQGLRLIYYSQIVNDFQKGDIAEGYSVSREKKESFPLTVTSAQKNPTAFYLCASSGDGLGSYNEQFFGPGTRLTVL.

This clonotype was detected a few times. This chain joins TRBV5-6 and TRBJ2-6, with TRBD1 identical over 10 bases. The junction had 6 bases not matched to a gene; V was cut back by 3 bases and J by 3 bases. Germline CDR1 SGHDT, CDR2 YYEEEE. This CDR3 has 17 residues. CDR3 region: CASSSGQGVYGANVLTF. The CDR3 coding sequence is TGTGCCAGCAGCTCCGGACAGGGGGTATATGGGGCCAACGTCCTGACTTTC.

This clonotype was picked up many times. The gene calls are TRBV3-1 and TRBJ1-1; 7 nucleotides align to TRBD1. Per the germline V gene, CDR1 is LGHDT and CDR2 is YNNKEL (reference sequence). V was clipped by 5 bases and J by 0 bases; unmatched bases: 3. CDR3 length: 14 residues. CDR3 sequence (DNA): TGTGCCAGCAGCTTCGGACAGGTGAACACTGAAGCTTTCTTT. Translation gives CASSFGQVNTEAFF.

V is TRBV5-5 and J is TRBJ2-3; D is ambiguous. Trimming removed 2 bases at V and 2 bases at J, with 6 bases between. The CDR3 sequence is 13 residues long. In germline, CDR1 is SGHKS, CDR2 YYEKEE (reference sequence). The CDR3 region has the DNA TGTGCCAGCAGCTTTCCGTACACAGATACGCAGTATTTT. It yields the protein CASSFPYTDTQYF.

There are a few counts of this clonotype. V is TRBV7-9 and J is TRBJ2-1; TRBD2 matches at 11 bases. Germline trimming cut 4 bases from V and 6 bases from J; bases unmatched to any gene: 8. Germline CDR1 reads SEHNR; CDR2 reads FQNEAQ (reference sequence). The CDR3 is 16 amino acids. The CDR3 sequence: CASSSNRLAGPNEQFF. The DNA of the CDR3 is TGTGCCAGCAGCTCGAATAGACTAGCGGGGCCCAATGAGCAGTTCTTC. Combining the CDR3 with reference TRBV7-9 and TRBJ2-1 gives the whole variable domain DTGVSQNPRHKITKRGQNVTFRCDPISEHNRLYWYRQTLGQGPEFLTYFQNEAQLEKSRLLSDRFSAERPKGSFSTLEIQRTEQGDSAMYLCASSSNRLAGPNEQFFGPGTRLTVL.

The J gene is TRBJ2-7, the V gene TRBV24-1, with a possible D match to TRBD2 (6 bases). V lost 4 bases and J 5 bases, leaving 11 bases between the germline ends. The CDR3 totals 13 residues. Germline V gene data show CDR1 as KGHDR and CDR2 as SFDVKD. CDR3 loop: CATSDQTSHEQYF. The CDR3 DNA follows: TGTGCCACCAGTGACCAGACTAGTCACGAGCAGTACTTC.

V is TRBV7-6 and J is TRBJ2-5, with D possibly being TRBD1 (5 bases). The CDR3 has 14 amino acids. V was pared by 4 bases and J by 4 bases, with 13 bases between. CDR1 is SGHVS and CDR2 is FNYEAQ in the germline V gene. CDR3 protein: CASSSGPGPETQYF. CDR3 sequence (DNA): TGTGCCAGCAGCTCCGGACCAGGGCCAGAGACCCAGTACTTC. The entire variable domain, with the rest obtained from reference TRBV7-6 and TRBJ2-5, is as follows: GAGVSQSPRYKVTKRGQDVALRCDPISGHVSLYWYRQALGQGPEFLTYFNYEAQQDKSGLPNDRFSAERPEGSISTLTIQRTEQRDSAMYRCASSSGPGPETQYFGPGTRLLVL.

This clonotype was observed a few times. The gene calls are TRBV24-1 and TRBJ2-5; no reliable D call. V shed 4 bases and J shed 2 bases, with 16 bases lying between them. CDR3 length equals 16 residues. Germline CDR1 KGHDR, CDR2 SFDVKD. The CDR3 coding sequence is TGTGCCACCAGTGACCCTGCCACCGCGGAGCAAGAGACCCAGTACTTC. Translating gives CATSDPATAEQETQYF.

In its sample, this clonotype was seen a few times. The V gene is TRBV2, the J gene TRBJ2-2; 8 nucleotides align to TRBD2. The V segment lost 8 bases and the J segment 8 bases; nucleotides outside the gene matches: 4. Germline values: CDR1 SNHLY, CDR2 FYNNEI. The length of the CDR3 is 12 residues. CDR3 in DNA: TGTGCCAGCGGCCGACTAGCGGGGGAGCTGTTTTTT. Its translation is CASGRLAGELFF.

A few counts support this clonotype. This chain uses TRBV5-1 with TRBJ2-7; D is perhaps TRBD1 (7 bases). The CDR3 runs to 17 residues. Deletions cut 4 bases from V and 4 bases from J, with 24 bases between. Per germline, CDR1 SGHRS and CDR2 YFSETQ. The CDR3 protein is CASSLGTARDLRYEQYF. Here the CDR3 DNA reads TGCGCCAGCAGCCTAGGGACAGCCCGGGACTTGAGATACGAGCAGTACTTC.

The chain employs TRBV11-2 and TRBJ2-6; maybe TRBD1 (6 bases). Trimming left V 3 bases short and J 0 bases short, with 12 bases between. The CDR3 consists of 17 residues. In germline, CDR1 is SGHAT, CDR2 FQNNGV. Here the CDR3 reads CASSLVRGPSGANVLTF. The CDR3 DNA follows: TGTGCCAGCAGCTTGGTCAGGGGCCCCTCTGGGGCCAACGTCCTGACTTTC.

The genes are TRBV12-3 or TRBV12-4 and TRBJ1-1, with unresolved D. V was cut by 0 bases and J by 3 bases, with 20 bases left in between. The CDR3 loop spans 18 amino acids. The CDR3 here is CASSLASPRTTGDTEAFF. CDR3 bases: TGTGCCAGCAGTTTAGCGAGCCCCCGAACGACCGGGGACACTGAAGCTTTCTTT.

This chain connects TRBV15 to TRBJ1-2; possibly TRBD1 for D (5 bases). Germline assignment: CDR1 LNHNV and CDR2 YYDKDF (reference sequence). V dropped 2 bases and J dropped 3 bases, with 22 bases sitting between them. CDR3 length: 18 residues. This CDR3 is CATSRTRRKKGYYYGYTF. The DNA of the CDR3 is TGTGCCACCAGCAGAACCCGACGGAAAAAGGGGTATTACTATGGCTACACCTTC.

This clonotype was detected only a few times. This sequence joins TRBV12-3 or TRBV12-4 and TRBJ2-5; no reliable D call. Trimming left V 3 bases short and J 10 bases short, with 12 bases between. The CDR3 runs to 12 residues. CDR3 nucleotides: TGTGCCAGCAGTTTGGGCCTCCTTGGCCAGTACTTC. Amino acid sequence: CASSLGLLGQYF.